The next 20 T cell receptor beta chains were all read from a single sample in a study of CD8 T cells in ankylosing spondylitis. TCRdb reprocessed the 5' RACE reads with MiXCR, giving one entry per CDR3 protein. Here the sample spans under 250,000 distinct CDR3 sequences, roughly 24% being singletons. The sample comprised blood, either unsorted or a sorted T cell fraction (not recorded which). Receptor source: a male donor with ankylosing spondylitis or in good health (not recorded which).

The chain recombines TRBV20-1 with TRBJ2-6; D uncertain. Between the trimmed V and J ends, which lost 6 bases and 0 bases, there was a span of 9 bases. This CDR3 region has 14 residues. Germline CDR1 is DFQATT and CDR2 is SNEGSKA (reference sequence). CDR3: CSAPHGSGANVLTF. In DNA, the CDR3 is TGCAGTGCCCCCCACGGCTCTGGGGCCAACGTCCTGACTTTC.

This clonotype was picked up one time. V is TRBV29-1 and J is TRBJ2-2, with 8 positions matching TRBD2. There are 15 residues in the CDR3. The germline V gene has CDR1 SQVTM and CDR2 ANQGSEA. J gave up 3 bases and V 7 bases, and 10 bases lay outside the gene matches. The CDR3 DNA sequence: TGCAGCGCGTTGGCCGGACTAGCCCACACCGGGGAGCTGTTTTTT. Protein product: CSALAGLAHTGELFF.

This clonotype showed up just a few times. The chain has TRBV18 and TRBJ2-5, with a possible D match to TRBD2 (6 bases). Germline-derived CDR1 and CDR2 are KGHSH and LQKENI. CDR3 length equals 16 residues. V was pared by 3 bases and J by 5 bases, with 19 bases between. The CDR3 DNA is TGTGCCAGCTCACCTCCAGGGAGCCGGGGGAGGGAGACCCAGTACTTC. The encoded protein is CASSPPGSRGRETQYF. Looking up the rest from reference TRBV18 and TRBJ2-5 gives the full variable domain: NAGVMQNPRHLVRRRGQEARLRCSPMKGHSHVYWYRQLPEEGLKFMVYLQKENIIDESGMPKERFSAEFPKEGPSILRIQQVVRGDSAAYFCASSPPGSRGRETQYFGPGTRLLVL.

This clonotype showed up many times. The V gene is TRBV20-1, the J gene TRBJ2-3; 14 nucleotides line up with TRBD2. From germline, CDR1 is DFQATT and CDR2 SNEGSKA (reference sequence). The CDR3 is 15 residues long. Germline trimming cut 6 bases from V and 4 bases from J; bases unmatched to any gene: 6. Here the CDR3 DNA reads TGCAGTGCCCGACTAGCGGGAGGGCGGTCAGATACGCAGTATTTT. Translating gives CSARLAGGRSDTQYF.

The table lists this clonotype with many counts. The CDR3 DNA reads as TGTGCCAGCAGTTCCACCGACAGGAACGTAAAGACCCAGTACTTC. This sequence encodes CASSSTDRNVKTQYF. V usage is TRBV6-5 and J usage is TRBJ2-5; D might be TRBD1 (6 bases). The CDR3 sequence is 15 residues long. CDR1 is MNHEY, CDR2 SVGAGI, per germline. V was trimmed by 4 bases and J by 6 bases, leaving 18 bases between them.

The table lists this clonotype with many counts. The V and J genes are TRBV5-5 and TRBJ1-5, with a weak D call TRBD1 (6 bases). CDR1 and CDR2 from the germline V gene are SGHKS and YYEKEE (reference sequence). V was cut by 4 bases and J by 4 bases, with 15 bases left in between. The CDR3 totals 15 residues. The CDR3 DNA follows: TGTGCCAGCAGCCTCGACAGGAGTTTAAATCAGCCCCAGCATTTT. Its translation is CASSLDRSLNQPQHF.

This clonotype appeared many times. The V call is TRBV11-2, the J call TRBJ2-7; 14 positions match TRBD2. Per germline, CDR1 SGHAT and CDR2 FQNNGV. Trimming cost V 4 bases and J 7 bases; bases outside gene matches: 15. The CDR3 totals 18 residues. The CDR3 region is CASSSPETSGGGSREQYF. The CDR3 DNA follows: TGTGCCAGCAGCTCGCCTGAGACTAGCGGGGGGGGATCGAGAGAGCAGTACTTC.

For this clonotype: A much larger clone differs from this one at a single base, so this may be a read error. This chain uses TRBV24-1 with TRBJ2-1; TRBD2 matches 10 bases. The V gene's germline CDR1 is KGHDR and CDR2 SFDVKD. V shed 4 bases and J 9 bases; nucleotides not matched to a gene: 11. The CDR3 loop spans 16 amino acids. CDR3 loop: CATSDRGEGLAIEQFF. As DNA, the CDR3 is TGTGCCACCAGTGACCGAGGCGAGGGACTAGCGATTGAGCAGTTCTTC.

This clonotype came up many times. The chain uses TRBV20-1 and TRBJ1-5; TRBD1 is a possible D gene (6 bases). Germline CDR1 is DFQATT and CDR2 is SNEGSKA (reference sequence). This CDR3 contains 14 residues. With 6 bases removed from V and 3 bases from J, the gap between germline ends came to 15 bases. CDR3 residues: CSALYGQFNQPQHF. The CDR3 bases are TGCAGTGCCCTTTACGGACAGTTCAATCAGCCCCAGCATTTT.

The table lists this clonotype with a few counts. The chain links TRBV6-5 to TRBJ2-1, with 11 bases that match TRBD1. Trimming removed 2 bases from V and 6 bases from J; junction bases left unmatched: 3. Germline V gene sequence: CDR1 MNHEY, CDR2 SVGAGI. There are 15 residues in the CDR3. The DNA for the CDR3 is TGTGCCAGCAGTTACGGGACAGGGGGTGTCAATGAGCAGTTCTTC. As protein: CASSYGTGGVNEQFF.

About this clonotype itself: This may arise from a read error, as a much more abundant clone is one base away. J is TRBJ1-5 and V is TRBV10-3, with 7 bases lining up with TRBD1. J lost 1 base, V lost 10 bases, and 4 bases had no gene match. The CDR3 spans 13 residues. CDR1 and CDR2 (germline): ENHRY, SYGVKD. For the CDR3, the DNA is TGTGCCAACGGGACAGACAGCAATCAGCCCCAGCATTTT. Translating it yields CANGTDSNQPQHF.

This clonotype was observed at least ten times. The chain uses TRBV5-1 and TRBJ2-3; D ambiguous. CDR3 length: 13 amino acids. Deletions cut 2 bases from V and 7 bases from J, with 11 bases between. Germline CDR1 SGHRS, CDR2 YFSETQ. The CDR3 reads CASSFTLRNTQYF. The CDR3, as DNA: TGCGCCAGCAGCTTTACCCTCCGGAATACGCAGTATTTT.

This clonotype showed up many times. This sequence joins TRBV27 and TRBJ1-4; TRBD1 might be the D (5 bases). This CDR3 spans 13 amino acids. Trimming took off 5 bases at V and 8 bases at J, with 12 bases between the two ends. The V gene's germline CDR1 is MNHEY and CDR2 SMNVEV (reference sequence). CDR3 region: CASSNRQSEKLFF. Written as DNA, the CDR3 is TGTGCCAGCAGTAACAGACAGAGCGAAAAACTGTTTTTT.

The chain is built from TRBV6-5 and TRBJ2-5, with 11 bases that match TRBD2. The germline CDR1 and CDR2 sequences are MNHEY and SVGAGI. J lost 0 bases, V lost 0 bases, and 6 bases had no gene match. The CDR3 spans 18 residues. CDR3 sequence: CASSYSSRLAGYQETQYF. The CDR3 region has the DNA TGTGCCAGCAGTTACTCTAGTAGACTAGCGGGGTACCAAGAGACCCAGTACTTC.

The genes are TRBV11-1 and TRBJ1-1; D not resolved. V dropped 5 bases and J dropped 0 bases, with 13 bases sitting between them. This CDR3 has 15 amino acids. CDR1 and CDR2 (germline): SGHAT, FQDESV (reference sequence). This CDR3 is CASSRRSQMNTEAFF. The CDR3 DNA follows: TGTGCCAGCAGCCGCAGAAGTCAGATGAACACTGAAGCTTTCTTT.

This clonotype was counted ten times or more. The chain recombines TRBV4-1 with TRBJ2-1; 16 bases map to TRBD2. V shed 0 bases and J 9 bases; nucleotides not matched to a gene: 5. Germline CDR1 is MGHRA and CDR2 is YSYEKL. The CDR3 consists of 17 residues. CDR3 DNA sequence: TGCGCCAGCAGCCAAGAAAAGGGACTAGCGGGAGGGAGTGAGCAGTTCTTC. Amino acids: CASSQEKGLAGGSEQFF.

The chain combines TRBV20-1 with TRBJ1-1; D is unclear. The CDR3 contains 11 residues. Germline CDR1 reads DFQATT; CDR2 reads SNEGSKA (reference sequence). Trimming shortened V by 5 bases and J by 0 bases, and 4 bases separated the two germline ends. CDR3 loop: CSASVNTEAFF. Written as DNA, the CDR3 is TGCAGTGCTTCAGTGAACACTGAAGCTTTCTTT.

The chain recombines TRBV20-1 with TRBJ2-4, with 8 bases lining up with TRBD2. Unmatched junction bases numbered 9, after V lost 6 bases and J lost 2 bases. In germline, CDR1 is DFQATT, CDR2 SNEGSKA (reference sequence). The CDR3 contains 15 residues. CDR3 residues: CSANQLAEPKNIQYF. DNA of the CDR3: TGCAGTGCCAACCAACTAGCGGAGCCCAAAAACATTCAGTACTTC.

This chain links TRBV7-9 with TRBJ2-1, with D hard to call. The CDR3 runs to 14 residues. Germline V gene data show CDR1 as SEHNR and CDR2 as FQNEAQ (reference sequence). Trimming pared 8 bases from V and 4 bases from J, leaving 15 bases between. The CDR3 region is CASPGATRYNEQFF. The CDR3 DNA reads as TGTGCCAGCCCGGGCGCAACTCGTTACAATGAGCAGTTCTTC.

The sample holds many counts of this clonotype. This chain joins TRBV5-5 and TRBJ1-1; the D gene is possibly TRBD1 (5 bases). The CDR3 contains 15 residues. Germline CDR1 reads SGHKS; CDR2 reads YYEKEE (reference sequence). Trimming took 2 bases from V and 3 from J, leaving 14 bases between them. CDR3 bases: TGTGCCAGCAGCTTCTCGTGGGGGGGATACACTGAAGCTTTCTTT. Translated, it gives CASSFSWGGYTEAFF.